What follows is one T cell receptor (beta chain) and its context. No antigen is known for it. Researchers took RNA transcripts and amplified the TCR beta CDR3 regions from them. RT-PCR in the first round (using the HTBI primer set) targeted the TCR CDR3. TCRdb independently ran MiXCR on the multiplex PCR reads; one entry per CDR3 protein. The sample lists around 570,000 distinct CDR3 sequences; about 20% were seen once. This entry comes from a study of T cells in Graves' hyperthyroidism and ophthalmopathy. Diagnostic decisions used clinical symptoms, serum thyroxine and TRAb, thyroid ultrasound and orbital computed tomography. Study-wide results and limits: Blood also showed most of the thyroid clonotypes that were expanded above 0.001. The model forecast ophthalmopathy, anticipating it by a median around 6.5 months before onset.

Specimen: blood. This clonotype originated in a man aged 40-55 years with Graves' ophthalmopathy.

The CDR3 loop reads CASGPNTGELFF. DNA for the CDR3: TGTGCTAGTGGTCCAAACACCGGGGAGCTGTTTTTT. The chain combines TRBV12-5 with TRBJ2-2, with unresolved D. Trimming pared 5 bases from V and 2 bases from J, leaving 3 bases between. The CDR3 runs to 12 residues. Germline V gene lookup returns CDR1 LGHNT and CDR2 FRNRAP.